The clone carrying this T cell receptor beta chain appeared many times. Its antigen remains unidentified. This record comes from a study of regulatory T cells in long-lasting Graves disease. Overall study results and limits: Accuracy was possibly reduced by small sample size.

Specified time point: newly diagnosed GD, antithyroid drugs for less than 3 months. RNA extracted from PBMCs served as the sequencing template. Arm-PCR of CDR3 regions and iRepertoire HTBI primers were used to build TCR beta libraries. TCRdb re-called the multiplex PCR reads through MiXCR, storing one row per CDR3 protein. The sample consists of about 500,000 distinct CDR3 sequences, roughly 15% of them appearing once. The CDR3 is 16 amino acids. V lost 5 bases, J lost 6 bases, and 9 bases stayed unmatched. Germline V gene sequence: CDR1 SGHAT, CDR2 FQNNGV. These data were likewise used in another study, on T cells in Graves' hyperthyroidism and ophthalmopathy.

The receptor was isolated from a man aged 35 to 55 with Graves disease. The V call is TRBV11-2, the J call TRBJ2-1, with 11 bases that match TRBD2. The sequences come from peripheral blood mononuclear cells (PBMCs), collected at new diagnosis, from a patient treated with antithyroid drugs. The DNA of the CDR3 is TGTGCCAGCAGCCCCGATTTAGCGGGAGGGCTCAATGAGCAGTTCTTC. The encoded protein is CASSPDLAGGLNEQFF.